This paragraph covers one T cell receptor (beta chain) sequence. The antigen is undetermined. The CDR3 runs 14 residues. Per germline, CDR1 LNHDA and CDR2 SQIVND (reference sequence). Trimming took 4 bases from V and 4 from J, leaving 11 bases between them. The data stem from a study of OX40 agonist ivuxolimab in advanced cancers. Study conclusions and caveats: Clonal expansion was seen in CD4+ and CD8+ blood T cells by week 6 at 0.1 to 3.0 mg/kg.

Some clones are missing from TCRdb's copy, which holds only in-frame ones; the method was immunoSEQ multiplex PCR. The repertoire holds about 48,000 clones, with 60% to 85% as singletons. This sample comprised CD4+ or CD8+ T cells sorted from blood, obtained in a trial of the OX40 agonist ivuxolimab. The clonotype was recovered from an adult with an advanced solid tumor such as melanoma, head and neck, liver or kidney cancer. The chain couples TRBV19 to TRBJ2-1; possibly TRBD2 for D (5 bases). DNA for the CDR3: TGTGCCAGTAGTAAAACGAGCGGATACAATGAGCAGTTCTTC. It codes for CASSKTSGYNEQFF. The full variable domain, its missing parts supplied by reference TRBV19 and TRBJ2-1, is DGGITQSPKYLFRKEGQNVTLSCEQNLNHDAMYWYRQDPGQGLRLIYYSQIVNDFQKGDIAEGYSVSREKKESFPLTVTSAQKNPTAFYLCASSKTSGYNEQFFGPGTRLTVL.